This TCR beta chain was recorded in a study of cytomegalovirus exposure and HLA in healthy donors. Points on this clone: What it recognizes is unknown.

Study-wide results and caveats: Available immune exposure information covered CMV serostatus only. Reportedly, cytomegalovirus status was diagnosed with high sensitivity and specificity.

A multiplex PCR was run with 60 Vbeta primers and 13 Jbeta primers. Sequencing used immunoSEQ multiplex PCR; TCRdb keeps in-frame clones, though not all of them. This listing includes approximately 110,000 clones. Source material: PBMCs. The clonotype comes from a man between 18 and 35 years old in good health and CMV-seronegative.

CDR3 DNA: TGTGCCAGCAGTTTAAAGGCGACAGGGGTCTCACCCCTCCACTTT. It codes for CASSLKATGVSPLHF. The chain uses TRBV27 and TRBJ1-6; TRBD1 aligns across 8 bases. Trimming removed 2 bases from V and 10 bases from J; junction bases left unmatched: 7. The CDR3 has 15 residues. Germline loops: CDR1 MNHEY, CDR2 SMNVEV (reference sequence).